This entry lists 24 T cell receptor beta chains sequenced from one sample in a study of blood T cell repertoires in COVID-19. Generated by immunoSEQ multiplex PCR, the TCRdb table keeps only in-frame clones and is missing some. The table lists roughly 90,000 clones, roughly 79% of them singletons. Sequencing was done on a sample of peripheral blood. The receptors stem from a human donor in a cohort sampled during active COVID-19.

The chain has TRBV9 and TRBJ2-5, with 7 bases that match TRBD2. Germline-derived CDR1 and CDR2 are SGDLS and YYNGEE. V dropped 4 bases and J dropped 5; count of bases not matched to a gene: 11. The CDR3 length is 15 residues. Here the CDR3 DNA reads TGTGCCAGCAGCCTAAGTGGCGGGGGACTGGAGACCCAGTACTTC. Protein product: CASSLSGGGLETQYF.

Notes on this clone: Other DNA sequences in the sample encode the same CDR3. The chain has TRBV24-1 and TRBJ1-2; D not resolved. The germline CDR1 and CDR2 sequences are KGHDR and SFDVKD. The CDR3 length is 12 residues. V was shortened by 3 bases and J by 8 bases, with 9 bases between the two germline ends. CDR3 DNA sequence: TGTGCCACCAGTGATCCGTCTAGGGGCTACACCTTC. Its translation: CATSDPSRGYTF.

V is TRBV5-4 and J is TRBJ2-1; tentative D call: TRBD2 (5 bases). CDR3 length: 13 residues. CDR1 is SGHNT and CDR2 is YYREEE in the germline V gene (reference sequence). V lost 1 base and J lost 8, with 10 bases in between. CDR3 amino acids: CASSLTSTYEQFF. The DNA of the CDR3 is TGTGCCAGCAGCTTGACTAGTACCTATGAGCAGTTCTTC. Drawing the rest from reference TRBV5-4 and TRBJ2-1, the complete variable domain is ETGVTQSPTHLIKTRGQQVTLRCSSQSGHNTVSWYQQALGQGPQFIFQYYREEENGRGNFPPRFSGLQFPNYSSELNVNALELDDSALYLCASSLTSTYEQFFGPGTRLTVL.

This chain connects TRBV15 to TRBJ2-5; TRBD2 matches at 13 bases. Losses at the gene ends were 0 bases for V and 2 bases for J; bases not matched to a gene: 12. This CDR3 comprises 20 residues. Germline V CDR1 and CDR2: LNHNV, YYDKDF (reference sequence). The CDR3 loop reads CATSRDVIGTSGDLQETQYF. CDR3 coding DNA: TGTGCCACCAGCAGAGACGTCATCGGGACTAGCGGGGACTTACAAGAGACCCAGTACTTC.

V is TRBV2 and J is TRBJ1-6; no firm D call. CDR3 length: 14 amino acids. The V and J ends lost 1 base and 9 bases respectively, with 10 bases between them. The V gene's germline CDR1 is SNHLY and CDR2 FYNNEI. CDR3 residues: CASSEVEGISPLHF. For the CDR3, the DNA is TGTGCCAGCAGTGAAGTGGAGGGAATTTCACCCCTCCACTTT.

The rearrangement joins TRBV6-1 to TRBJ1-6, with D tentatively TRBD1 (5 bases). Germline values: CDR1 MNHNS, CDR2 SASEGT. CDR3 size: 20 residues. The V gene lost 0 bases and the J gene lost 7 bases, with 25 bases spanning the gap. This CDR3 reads CASSEALAGAGLVGNSPLHF. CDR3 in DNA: TGTGCCAGCAGTGAAGCGCTGGCTGGGGCCGGGTTGGTTGGCAATTCACCCCTCCACTTT.

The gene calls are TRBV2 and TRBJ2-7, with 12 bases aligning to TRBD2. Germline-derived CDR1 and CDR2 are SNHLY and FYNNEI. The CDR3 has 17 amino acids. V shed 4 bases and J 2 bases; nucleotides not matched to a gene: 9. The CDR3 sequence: CASSGGTSGLGAYEQYF. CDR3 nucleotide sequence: TGTGCCAGCAGTGGAGGGACTAGCGGGCTAGGAGCCTACGAGCAGTACTTC. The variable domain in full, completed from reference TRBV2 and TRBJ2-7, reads EPEVTQTPSHQVTQMGQEVILRCVPISNHLYFYWYRQILGQKVEFLVSFYNNEISEKSEIFDDQFSVERPDGSNFTLKIRSTKLEDSAMYFCASSGGTSGLGAYEQYFGPGTRLTVT.

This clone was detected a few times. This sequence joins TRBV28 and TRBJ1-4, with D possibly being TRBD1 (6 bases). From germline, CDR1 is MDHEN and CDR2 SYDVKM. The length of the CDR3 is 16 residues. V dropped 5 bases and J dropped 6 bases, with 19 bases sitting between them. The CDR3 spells CASSPQTGLGYEKLFF. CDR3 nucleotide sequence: TGTGCCAGCAGTCCACAAACAGGGTTGGGGTATGAAAAACTGTTTTTT.

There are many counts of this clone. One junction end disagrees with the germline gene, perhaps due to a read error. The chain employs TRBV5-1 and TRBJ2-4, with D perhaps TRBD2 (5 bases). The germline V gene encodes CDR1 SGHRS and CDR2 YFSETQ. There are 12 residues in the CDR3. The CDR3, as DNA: TGCGCCAGCAGCTTGGAGGGTCTAACTAGGGACTTC. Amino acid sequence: CASSLEGLTRDF. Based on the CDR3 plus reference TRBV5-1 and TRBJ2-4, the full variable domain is KAGVTQTPRYLIKTRGQQVTLSCSPISGHRSVSWYQQTPGQGLQFLFEYFSETQRNKGNFPGRFSGRQFSNSRSEMNVSTLELGDSALYLCASSLEGLTRDFGAGTRLSVL.

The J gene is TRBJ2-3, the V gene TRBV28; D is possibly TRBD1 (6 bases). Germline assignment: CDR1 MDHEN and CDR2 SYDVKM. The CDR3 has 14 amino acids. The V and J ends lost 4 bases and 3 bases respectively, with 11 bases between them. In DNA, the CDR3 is TGTGCCAGCAGTTCCTTAGGGGGAACAGATACGCAGTATTTT. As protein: CASSSLGGTDTQYF.

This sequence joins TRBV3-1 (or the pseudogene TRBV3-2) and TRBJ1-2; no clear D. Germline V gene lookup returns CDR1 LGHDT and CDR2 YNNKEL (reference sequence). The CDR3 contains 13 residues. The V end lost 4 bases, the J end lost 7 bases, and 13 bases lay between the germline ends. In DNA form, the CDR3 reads TGTGCCAGCAGCCCCCGAGGGTCTGGTGGCTACACCTTC. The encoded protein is CASSPRGSGGYTF.

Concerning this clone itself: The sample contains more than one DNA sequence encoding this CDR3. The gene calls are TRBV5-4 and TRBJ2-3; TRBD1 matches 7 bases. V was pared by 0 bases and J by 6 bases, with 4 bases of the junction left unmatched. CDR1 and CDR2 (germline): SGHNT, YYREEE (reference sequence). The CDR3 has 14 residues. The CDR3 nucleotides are TGTGCCAGCAGCTTGGTAGGGGGCGCGGATACGCAGTATTTT. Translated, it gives CASSLVGGADTQYF.

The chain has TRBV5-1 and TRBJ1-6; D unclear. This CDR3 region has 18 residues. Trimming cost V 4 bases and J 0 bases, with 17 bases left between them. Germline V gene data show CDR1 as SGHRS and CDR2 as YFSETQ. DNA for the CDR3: TGCGCCAGCAGCCAGAGCCGGGTTTCGAGCTCCTATAATTCACCCCTCCACTTT. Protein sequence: CASSQSRVSSSYNSPLHF.

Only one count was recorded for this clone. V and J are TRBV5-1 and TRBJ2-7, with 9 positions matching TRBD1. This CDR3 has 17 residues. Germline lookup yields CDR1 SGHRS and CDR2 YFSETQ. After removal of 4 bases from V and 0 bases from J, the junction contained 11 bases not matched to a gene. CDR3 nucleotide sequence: TGCGCCAGCAGCGTATCACCGGGACAGGGTAGCTCCTACGAGCAGTACTTC. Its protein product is CASSVSPGQGSSYEQYF. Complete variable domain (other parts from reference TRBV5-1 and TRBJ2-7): KAGVTQTPRYLIKTRGQQVTLSCSPISGHRSVSWYQQTPGQGLQFLFEYFSETQRNKGNFPGRFSGRQFSNSRSEMNVSTLELGDSALYLCASSVSPGQGSSYEQYFGPGTRLTVT.

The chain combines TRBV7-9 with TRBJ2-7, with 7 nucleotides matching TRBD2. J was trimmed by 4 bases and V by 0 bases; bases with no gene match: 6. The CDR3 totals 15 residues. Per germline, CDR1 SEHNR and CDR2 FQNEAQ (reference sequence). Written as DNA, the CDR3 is TGTGCCAGCAGCTTAGCCCTGAGCGGGATGTACGAGCAGTACTTC. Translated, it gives CASSLALSGMYEQYF.

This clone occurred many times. The CDR3 region is CATSRVAVANTGELFF. Here the CDR3 DNA reads TGTGCCACCAGCAGAGTAGCGGTCGCGAACACCGGGGAGCTGTTTTTT. V is TRBV15 and J is TRBJ2-2; maybe TRBD2 (6 bases). CDR3 size: 16 residues. V was trimmed by 1 base and J by 0 bases, leaving 9 bases between them. CDR1 is LNHNV, CDR2 YYDKDF, per germline (reference sequence).

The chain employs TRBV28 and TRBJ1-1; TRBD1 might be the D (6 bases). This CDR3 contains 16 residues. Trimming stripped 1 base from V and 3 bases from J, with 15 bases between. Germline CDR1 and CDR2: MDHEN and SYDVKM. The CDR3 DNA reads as TGTGCCAGCAGTTTATCCCGGGGGGGGGCAGACACTGAAGCTTTCTTT. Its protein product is CASSLSRGGADTEAFF.

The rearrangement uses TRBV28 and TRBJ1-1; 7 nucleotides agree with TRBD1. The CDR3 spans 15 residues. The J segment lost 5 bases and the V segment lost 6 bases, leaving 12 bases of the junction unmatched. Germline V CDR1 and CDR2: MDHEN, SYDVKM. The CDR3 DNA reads TGTGCCAGCAGATTCCCTAGACAGGGCGGAACTGAAGCTTTCTTT. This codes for CASRFPRQGGTEAFF.

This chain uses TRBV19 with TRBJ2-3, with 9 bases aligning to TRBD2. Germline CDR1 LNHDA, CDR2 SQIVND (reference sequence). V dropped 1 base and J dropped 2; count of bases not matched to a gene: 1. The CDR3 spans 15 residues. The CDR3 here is CASSIGGRDTDTQYF. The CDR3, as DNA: TGTGCCAGTAGTATAGGCGGGAGGGACACAGATACGCAGTATTTT.

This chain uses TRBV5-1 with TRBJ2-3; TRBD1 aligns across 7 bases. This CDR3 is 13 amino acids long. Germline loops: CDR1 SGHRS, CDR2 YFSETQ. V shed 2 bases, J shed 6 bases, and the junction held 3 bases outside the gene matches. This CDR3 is CASSLQGYDTQYF. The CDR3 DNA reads TGCGCCAGCAGCTTACAGGGGTACGATACGCAGTATTTT.

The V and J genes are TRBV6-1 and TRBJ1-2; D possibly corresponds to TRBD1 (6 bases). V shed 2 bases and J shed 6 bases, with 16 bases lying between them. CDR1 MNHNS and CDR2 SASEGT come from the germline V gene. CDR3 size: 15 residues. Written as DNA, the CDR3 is TGTGCCAGCAGTGAAAGTACAGGGATTGGTCATGGCTACACCTTC. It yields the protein CASSESTGIGHGYTF.

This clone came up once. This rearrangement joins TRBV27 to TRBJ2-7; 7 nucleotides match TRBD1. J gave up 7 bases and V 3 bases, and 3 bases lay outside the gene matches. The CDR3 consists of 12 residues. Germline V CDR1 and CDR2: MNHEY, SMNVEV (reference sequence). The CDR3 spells CASSFSGGEQYF. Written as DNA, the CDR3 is TGTGCCAGCAGTTTTTCAGGGGGTGAGCAGTACTTC.

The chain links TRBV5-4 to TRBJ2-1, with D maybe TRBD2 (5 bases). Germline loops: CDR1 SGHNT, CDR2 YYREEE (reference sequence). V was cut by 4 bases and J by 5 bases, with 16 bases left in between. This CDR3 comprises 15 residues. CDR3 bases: TGTGCCAGCAGCCCGCTAGCATCCCTACACAATGAGCAGTTCTTC. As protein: CASSPLASLHNEQFF.

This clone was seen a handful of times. This chain's CDR3 is CASRLTSGHTDTQYF. In nucleotides, the CDR3 is TGTGCCAGCAGGTTGACTAGCGGTCACACAGATACGCAGTATTTT. This chain connects TRBV28 to TRBJ2-3, with 9 nucleotides matching TRBD2. The length of the CDR3 is 15 residues. Looked up from germline, CDR1 is MDHEN and CDR2 is SYDVKM. The V segment lost 6 bases and the J segment 2 bases; nucleotides outside the gene matches: 6.